This TCR beta chain was recorded in a study of CD8+ T cells in alopecia areata. This CDR3 contains 12 residues. Trimming shortened V by 3 bases and J by 0 bases, and 2 bases separated the two germline ends. CDR1 is MGHDK, CDR2 SYGVNS, per germline. After isolation, RNA underwent reverse transcription to generate cDNA as the sequencing template. Data came from immunoSEQ multiplex PCR; TCRdb stores just in-frame clones and leaves some out. The profile covers around 150,000 clones, with around 57% appearing a single time and more than 4.5% taken by the ten largest. The chain employs TRBV25-1 and TRBJ1-1; no reliable D call. Sequencing was done on a sample of CD4+ T cells sorted from blood. This TCR was sampled from a human donor in good health. CDR3 loop: CASSEVNTEAFF. The CDR3 DNA follows: TGTGCCAGCAGTGAGGTGAACACTGAAGCTTTCTTT. The variable domain in full, with the rest retrieved from reference TRBV25-1 and TRBJ1-1, is EADIYQTPRYLVIGTGKKITLECSQTMGHDKMYWYQQDPGMELHLIHYSYGVNSTEKGDLSSESTVSRIRTEHFPLTLESARPSHTSQYLCASSEVNTEAFFGQGTRLTVV.